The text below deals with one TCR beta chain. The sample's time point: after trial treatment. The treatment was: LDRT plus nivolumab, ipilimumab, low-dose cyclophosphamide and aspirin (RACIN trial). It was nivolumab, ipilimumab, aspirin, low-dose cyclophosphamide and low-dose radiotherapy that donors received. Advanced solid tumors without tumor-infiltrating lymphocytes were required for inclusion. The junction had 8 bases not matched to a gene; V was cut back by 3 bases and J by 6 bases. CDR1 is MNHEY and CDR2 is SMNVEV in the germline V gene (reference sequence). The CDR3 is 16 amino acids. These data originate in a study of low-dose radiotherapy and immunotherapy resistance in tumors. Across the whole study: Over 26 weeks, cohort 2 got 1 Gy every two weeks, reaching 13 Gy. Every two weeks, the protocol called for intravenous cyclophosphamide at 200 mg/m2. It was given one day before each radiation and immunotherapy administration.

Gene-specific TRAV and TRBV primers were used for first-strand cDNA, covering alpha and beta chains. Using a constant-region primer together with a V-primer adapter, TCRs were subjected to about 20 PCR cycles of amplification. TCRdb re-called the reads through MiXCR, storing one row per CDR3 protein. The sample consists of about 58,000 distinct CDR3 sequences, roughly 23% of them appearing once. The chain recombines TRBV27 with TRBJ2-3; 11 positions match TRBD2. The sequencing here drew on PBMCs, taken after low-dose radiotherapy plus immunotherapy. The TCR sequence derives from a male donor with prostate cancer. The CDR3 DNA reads TGTGCCAGCAGTTTTGGGATAGCGGGAGGGCTCGATACGCAGTATTTT. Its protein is CASSFGIAGGLDTQYF.